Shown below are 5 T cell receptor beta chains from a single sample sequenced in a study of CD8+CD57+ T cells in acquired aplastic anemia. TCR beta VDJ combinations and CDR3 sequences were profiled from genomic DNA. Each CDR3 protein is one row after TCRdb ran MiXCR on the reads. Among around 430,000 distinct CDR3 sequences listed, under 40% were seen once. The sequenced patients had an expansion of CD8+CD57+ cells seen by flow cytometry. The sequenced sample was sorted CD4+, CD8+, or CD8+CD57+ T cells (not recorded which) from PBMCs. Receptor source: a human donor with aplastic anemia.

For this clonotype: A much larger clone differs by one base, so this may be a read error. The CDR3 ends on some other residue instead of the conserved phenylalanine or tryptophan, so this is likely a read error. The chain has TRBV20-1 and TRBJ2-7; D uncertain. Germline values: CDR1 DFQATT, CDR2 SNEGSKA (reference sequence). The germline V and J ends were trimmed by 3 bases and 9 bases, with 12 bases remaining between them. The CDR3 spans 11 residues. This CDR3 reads CSASFSEVQYS. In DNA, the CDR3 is TGCAGTGCTAGTTTTAGTGAGGTGCAGTACTCC.

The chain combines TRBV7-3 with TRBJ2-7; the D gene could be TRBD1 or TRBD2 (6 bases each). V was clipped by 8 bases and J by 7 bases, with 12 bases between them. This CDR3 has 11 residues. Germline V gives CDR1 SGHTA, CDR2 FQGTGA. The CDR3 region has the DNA TGTGCCAGCCGTAGAGGGGGGGAGCAGTACTTC. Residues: CASRRGGEQYF.

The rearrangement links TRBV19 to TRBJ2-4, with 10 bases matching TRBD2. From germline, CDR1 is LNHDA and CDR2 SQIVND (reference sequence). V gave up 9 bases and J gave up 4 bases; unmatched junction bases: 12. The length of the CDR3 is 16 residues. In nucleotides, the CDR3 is TGTGCCAGCAACGGACTAGCGGAAAACGTAAAAAACATTCAGTACTTC. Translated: CASNGLAENVKNIQYF.

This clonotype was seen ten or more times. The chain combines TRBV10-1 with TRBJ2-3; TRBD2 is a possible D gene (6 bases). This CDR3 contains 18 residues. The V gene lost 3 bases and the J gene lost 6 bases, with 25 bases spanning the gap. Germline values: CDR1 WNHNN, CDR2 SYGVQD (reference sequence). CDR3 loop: CASSDPSDSGVAWDTQYF. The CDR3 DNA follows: TGCGCCAGCAGTGATCCAAGTGATTCGGGGGTGGCGTGGGATACGCAGTATTTT.

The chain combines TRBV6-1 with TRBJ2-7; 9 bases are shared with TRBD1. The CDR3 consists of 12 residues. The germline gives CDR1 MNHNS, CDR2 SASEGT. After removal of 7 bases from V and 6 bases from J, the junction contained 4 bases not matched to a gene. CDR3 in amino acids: CASTGQGGEQYF. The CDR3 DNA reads TGTGCCAGCACGGGACAGGGCGGCGAGCAGTACTTC.